Listed below are T cell receptor beta chains from one sample, sequenced in a study of shared clonotypes between healthy human individuals. The protocol was immunoSEQ multiplex PCR, while the TCRdb copy is restricted to in-frame clones and leaves out a portion. The sample yields approximately 500,000 clones, around 96% seen once. The sequencing sample was made of naive CD4+ T cells sorted from blood. The receptors were gathered from a woman under 40 in good health. Both conserved end residues are part of each CDR3. A D gene is named only where the DNA matches it firmly. Clone size is not always given. Where it is, it says once, few, many or a class for expanded clones.

d_gene	v_gene	abundance	j_gene	CDR3nt	CDR3aa
NA	TRBV7-9	NA	TRBJ2-1	TGTGCCAGCAGCTTAACGACCGGGACGGTTTCAGATGAGCAGTTCTTC	CASSLTTGTVSDEQFF
NA	TRBV5-1	NA	TRBJ2-7	TGCGCCAGCAGCTTTTTGCTGGGGGACTACGAGCAGTACTTC	CASSFLLGDYEQYF
NA	TRBV5-1	NA	TRBJ2-6	TGCGCCAGCAGCTTGGCCATTCAAACTGGGGCCAACGTCCTGACTTTC	CASSLAIQTGANVLTF
NA	TRBV4-2	NA	TRBJ2-2	TGTGCCAGCAGCCAAGGGGGGCGTGTCACCGGGGAGCTGTTTTTT	CASSQGGRVTGELFF
NA	TRBV6-6	NA	TRBJ2-3	TGTGCCAGCAGTTACAGCGGTACTAGCACAGATACGCAGTATTTT	CASSYSGTSTDTQYF
TRBD1	TRBV5-4	NA	TRBJ1-1	TGTGCCAGCAGCTTACAGGGGAGCACTGAAGCTTTCTTT	CASSLQGSTEAFF
NA	TRBV2	once	TRBJ1-5	TGTGCCAGCAGCCCCCTGGGAGTTAGCAATCAGCCCCAGCATTTT	CASSPLGVSNQPQHF
TRBD1	TRBV5-5	NA	TRBJ1-1	TGTGCCAGCAGCGCCGGACAGGGTTGGACTGAAGCTTTCTTT	CASSAGQGWTEAFF
NA	TRBV18	NA	TRBJ1-1	TGTGCCAGCTCACCGGACGACGGGCTCGGGGCTTTCTTT	CASSPDDGLGAFF
NA	TRBV6-6	NA	TRBJ2-5	TGTGCCAGCAGCACGGTCGCCGGGGAGACCCAGTACTTC	CASSTVAGETQYF
NA	TRBV10-3	NA	TRBJ2-3	TGTGCCATCAGTGAGAATCCTGGGGATACGCAGTATTTT	CAISENPGDTQYF
NA	TRBV9	NA	TRBJ1-1	TGTGCCAGCAGCCCCCCAAGAGGGAACACTGAAGCTTTCTTT	CASSPPRGNTEAFF
NA	TRBV19	NA	TRBJ2-1	TGTGCCAGTAGTAATCGCGGGACAGCCTACAATGAGCAGTTCTTC	CASSNRGTAYNEQFF
NA	TRBV27	NA	TRBJ2-3	TGTGCCAGCAGGAGGAACACAGATACGCAGTATTTT	CASRRNTDTQYF
NA	TRBV28	NA	TRBJ1-2	TGTGCCAGCAGTCTAATGGCGACACTCTTCCCCAGCTATGGCTACACCTTC	CASSLMATLFPSYGYTF
NA	TRBV19	NA	TRBJ1-5	TGTGCCAGTATGGAGCCTGCGAATTATAGCAATCAGCCCCAGCATTTT	CASMEPANYSNQPQHF
TRBD2	TRBV2	NA	TRBJ2-3	TGTGCCACCACTAGCGGGAGGGCTCCAGATACGCAGTATTTT	CATTSGRAPDTQYF
TRBD2	TRBV9	NA	TRBJ2-7	TGTGCCAGAGGTTTTGGGACTACCTACGAGCAGTACTTC	CARGFGTTYEQYF
NA	TRBV18	NA	TRBJ1-1	TGTGCCAGCTCACCACCGGCCAGTCGAACTTCTGAAGCTTTCTTT	CASSPPASRTSEAFF
TRBD1	TRBV7-8	NA	TRBJ2-3	TGTGCCAGCAGCTTAGACGACAGGGGTAGCACAGATACGCAGTATTTT	CASSLDDRGSTDTQYF
TRBD2	TRBV4-1	NA	TRBJ2-2	TGCGCCAGCAGCCACCCACTAGCGGGGGGGCCTAACACCGGGGAGCTGTTTTTT	CASSHPLAGGPNTGELFF
NA	TRBV5-1	NA	TRBJ1-6	TGCGCCAGCAGCTTGGGATCGTGGGGGTCCAATAATTCACCCCTCCACTTT	CASSLGSWGSNNSPLHF